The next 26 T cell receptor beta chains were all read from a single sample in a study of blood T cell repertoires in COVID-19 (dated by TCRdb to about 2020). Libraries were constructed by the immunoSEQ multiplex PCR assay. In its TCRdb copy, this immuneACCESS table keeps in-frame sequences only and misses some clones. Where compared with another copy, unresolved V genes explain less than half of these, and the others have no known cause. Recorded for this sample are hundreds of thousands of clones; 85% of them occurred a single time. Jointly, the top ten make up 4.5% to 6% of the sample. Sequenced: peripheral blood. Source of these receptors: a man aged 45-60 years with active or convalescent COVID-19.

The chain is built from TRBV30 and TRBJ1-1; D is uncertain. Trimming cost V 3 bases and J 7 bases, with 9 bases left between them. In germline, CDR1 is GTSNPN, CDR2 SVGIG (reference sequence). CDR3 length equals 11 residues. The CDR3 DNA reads TGTGCCTGGAGGGAGTCGGATGAAGCTTTCTTT. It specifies CAWRESDEAFF.

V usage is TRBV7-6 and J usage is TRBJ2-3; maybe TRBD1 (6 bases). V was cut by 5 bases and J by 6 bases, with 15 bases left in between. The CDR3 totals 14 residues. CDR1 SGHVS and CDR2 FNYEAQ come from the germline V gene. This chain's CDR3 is CASSPRARGDTQYF. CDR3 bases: TGTGCCAGCAGCCCACGGGCCAGGGGCGATACGCAGTATTTT.

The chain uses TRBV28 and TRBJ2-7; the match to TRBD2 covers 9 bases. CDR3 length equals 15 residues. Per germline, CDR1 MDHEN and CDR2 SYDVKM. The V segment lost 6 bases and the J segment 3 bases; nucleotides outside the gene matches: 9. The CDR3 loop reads CASSPWSGRIYEQYF. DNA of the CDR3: TGTGCCAGCAGCCCATGGAGCGGGAGGATCTACGAGCAGTACTTC.

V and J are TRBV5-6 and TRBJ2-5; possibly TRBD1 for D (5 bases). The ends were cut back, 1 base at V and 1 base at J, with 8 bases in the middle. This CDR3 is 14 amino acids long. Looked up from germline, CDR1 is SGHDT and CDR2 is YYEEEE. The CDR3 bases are TGTGCCAGCAGCTTGTTTGGGGCCCAAGAGACCCAGTACTTC. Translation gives CASSLFGAQETQYF.

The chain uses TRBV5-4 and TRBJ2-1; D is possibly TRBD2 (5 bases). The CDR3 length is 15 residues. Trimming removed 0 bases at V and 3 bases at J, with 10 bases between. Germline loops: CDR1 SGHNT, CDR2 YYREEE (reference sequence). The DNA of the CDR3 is TGTGCCAGCAGCTTGGAGGCGGGCGGCTACAATGAGCAGTTCTTC. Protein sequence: CASSLEAGGYNEQFF.

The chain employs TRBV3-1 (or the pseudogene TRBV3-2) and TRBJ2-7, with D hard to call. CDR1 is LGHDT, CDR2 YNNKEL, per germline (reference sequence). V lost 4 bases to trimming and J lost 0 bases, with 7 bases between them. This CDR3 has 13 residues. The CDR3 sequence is CASSPLGSYEQYF. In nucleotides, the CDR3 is TGTGCCAGCAGCCCGCTAGGCTCCTACGAGCAGTACTTC.

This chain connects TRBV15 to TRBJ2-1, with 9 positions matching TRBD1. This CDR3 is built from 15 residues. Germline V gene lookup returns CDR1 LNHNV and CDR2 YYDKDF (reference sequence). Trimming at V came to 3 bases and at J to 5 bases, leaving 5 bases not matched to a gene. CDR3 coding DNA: TGTGCCACCAGCAGTGGACAGGGGTGGGACAATGAGCAGTTCTTC. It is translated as CATSSGQGWDNEQFF.

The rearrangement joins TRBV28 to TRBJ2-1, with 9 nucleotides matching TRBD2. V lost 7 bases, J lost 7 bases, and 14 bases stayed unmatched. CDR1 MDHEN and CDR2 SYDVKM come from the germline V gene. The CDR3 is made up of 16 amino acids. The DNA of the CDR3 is TGTGCCAGCACTGAAGGGCCGGGACTAGCCTTTAATGAGCAGTTCTTC. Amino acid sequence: CASTEGPGLAFNEQFF.

The CDR3 DNA reads as TGCGCCAGCAGTGGGTCCCAGAACACTGAAGCTTTCTTT. Encoded protein: CASSGSQNTEAFF. The genes are TRBV10-1 and TRBJ1-1; no clear D gene. The CDR3 is 13 residues long. Trimming removed 4 bases from V and 1 base from J, with 7 bases in between. Per germline, CDR1 WNHNN and CDR2 SYGVQD (reference sequence).

CDR3 protein: CASSQERTANYGYTF. The CDR3 bases are TGCGCCAGCAGCCAAGAACGAACGGCTAACTATGGCTACACCTTC. The chain joins TRBV4-1 to TRBJ1-2; D is uncertain. Looked up from germline, CDR1 is MGHRA and CDR2 is YSYEKL. The CDR3 has 15 residues. The V gene lost 0 bases and the J gene lost 0 bases, with 8 bases spanning the gap.

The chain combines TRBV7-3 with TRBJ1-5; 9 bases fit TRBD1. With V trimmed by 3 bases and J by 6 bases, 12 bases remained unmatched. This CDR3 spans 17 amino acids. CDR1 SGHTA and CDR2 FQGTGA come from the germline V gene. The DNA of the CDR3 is TGTGCCAGCAGCTTCTATTCCGGACAGGGGCCCATTCAGCCCCAGCATTTT. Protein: CASSFYSGQGPIQPQHF.

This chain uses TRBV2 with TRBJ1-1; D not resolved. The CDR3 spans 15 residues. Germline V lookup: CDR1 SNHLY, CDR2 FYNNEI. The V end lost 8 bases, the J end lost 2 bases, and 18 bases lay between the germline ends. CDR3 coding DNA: TGTGCCAGCGCTTTCCGGGGTCAGGCCAACACTGAAGCTTTCTTT. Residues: CASAFRGQANTEAFF.

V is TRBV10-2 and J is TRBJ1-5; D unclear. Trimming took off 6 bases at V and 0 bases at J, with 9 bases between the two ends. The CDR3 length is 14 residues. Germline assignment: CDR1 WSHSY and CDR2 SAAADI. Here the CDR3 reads CASSDNISNQPQHF. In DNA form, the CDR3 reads TGCGCCAGCAGCGACAATATTAGCAATCAGCCCCAGCATTTT.

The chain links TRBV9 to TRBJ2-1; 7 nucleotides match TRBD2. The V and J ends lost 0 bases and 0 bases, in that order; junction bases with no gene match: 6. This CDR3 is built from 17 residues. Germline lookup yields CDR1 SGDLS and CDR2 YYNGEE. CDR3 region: CASSVGASGNSYNEQFF. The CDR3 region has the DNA TGTGCCAGCAGCGTAGGCGCTAGCGGAAACTCCTACAATGAGCAGTTCTTC.

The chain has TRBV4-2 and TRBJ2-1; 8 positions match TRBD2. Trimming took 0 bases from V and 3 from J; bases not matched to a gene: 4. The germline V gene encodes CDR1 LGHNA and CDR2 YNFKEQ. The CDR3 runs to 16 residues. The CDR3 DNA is TGTGCCAGCAGCCAAGATCCGGGAGGGGACTACAATGAGCAGTTCTTC. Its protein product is CASSQDPGGDYNEQFF.

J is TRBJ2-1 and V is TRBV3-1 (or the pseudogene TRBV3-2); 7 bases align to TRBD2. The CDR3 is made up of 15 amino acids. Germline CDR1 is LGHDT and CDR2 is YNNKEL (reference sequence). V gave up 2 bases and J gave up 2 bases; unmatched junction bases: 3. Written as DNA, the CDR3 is TGTGCCAGCAGCCAACAGGGACTAACCTACAATGAGCAGTTCTTC. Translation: CASSQQGLTYNEQFF.

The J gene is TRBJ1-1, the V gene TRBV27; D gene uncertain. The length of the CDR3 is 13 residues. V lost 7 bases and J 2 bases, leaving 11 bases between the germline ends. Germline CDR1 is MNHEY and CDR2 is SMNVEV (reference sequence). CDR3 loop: CASIGNRNTEAFF. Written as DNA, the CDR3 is TGTGCCAGCATAGGAAACAGAAACACTGAAGCTTTCTTT.

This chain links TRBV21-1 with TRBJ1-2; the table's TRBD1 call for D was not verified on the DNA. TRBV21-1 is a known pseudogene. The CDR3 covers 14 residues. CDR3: CASSKFTANYGYTF. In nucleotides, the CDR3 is TGTGCCAGCAGCAAATTCACAGCTAACTATGGCTACACCTTC.

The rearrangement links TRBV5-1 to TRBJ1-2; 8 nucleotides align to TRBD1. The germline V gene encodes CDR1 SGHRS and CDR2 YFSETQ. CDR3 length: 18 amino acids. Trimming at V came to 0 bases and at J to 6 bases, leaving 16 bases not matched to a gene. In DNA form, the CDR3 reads TGCGCCAGCAGCTTGGACAGGGGGTACAACCCGCCGGGGGATGGCTACACCTTC. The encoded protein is CASSLDRGYNPPGDGYTF.

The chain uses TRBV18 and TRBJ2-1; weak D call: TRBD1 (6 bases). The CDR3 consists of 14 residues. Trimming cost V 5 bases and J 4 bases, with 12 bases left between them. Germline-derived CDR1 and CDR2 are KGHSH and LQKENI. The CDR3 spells CASSTRDRYNEQFF. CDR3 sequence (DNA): TGTGCCAGCTCAACACGAGACAGGTACAATGAGCAGTTCTTC.

CDR3 coding DNA: TGTGCCAGCAGTTCTCCGGACAGGGGGCTAACGGGCTACACCTTC. Translation: CASSSPDRGLTGYTF. The genes are TRBV6-6 and TRBJ1-2, with 11 bases that match TRBD1. Germline V gene data show CDR1 as MNHNY and CDR2 as SVGAGI (reference sequence). The length of the CDR3 is 15 residues. The V and J ends lost 4 bases and 8 bases, in that order; junction bases with no gene match: 9.

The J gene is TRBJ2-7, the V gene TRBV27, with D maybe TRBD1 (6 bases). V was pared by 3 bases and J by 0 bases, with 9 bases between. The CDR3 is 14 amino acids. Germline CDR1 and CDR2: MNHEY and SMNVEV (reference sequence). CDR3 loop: CASSLGDTSYEQYF. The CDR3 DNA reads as TGTGCCAGCAGTTTGGGGGACACCTCCTACGAGCAGTACTTC.

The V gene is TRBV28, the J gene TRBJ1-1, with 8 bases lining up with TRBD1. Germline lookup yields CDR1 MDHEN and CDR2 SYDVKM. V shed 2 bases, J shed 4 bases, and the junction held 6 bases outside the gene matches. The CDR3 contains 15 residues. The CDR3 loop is CASSLPPGQATEAFF. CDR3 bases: TGTGCCAGCAGTTTACCTCCGGGACAGGCCACTGAAGCTTTCTTT.

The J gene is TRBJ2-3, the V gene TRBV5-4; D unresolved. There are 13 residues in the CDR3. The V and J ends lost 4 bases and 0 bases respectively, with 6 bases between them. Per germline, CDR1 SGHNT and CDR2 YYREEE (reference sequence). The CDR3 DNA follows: TGTGCCAGCAGCCCGACTAGCACAGATACGCAGTATTTT. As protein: CASSPTSTDTQYF.

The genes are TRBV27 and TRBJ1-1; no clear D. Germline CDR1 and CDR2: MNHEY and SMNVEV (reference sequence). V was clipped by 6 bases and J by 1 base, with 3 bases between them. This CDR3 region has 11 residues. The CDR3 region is CASRANTEAFF. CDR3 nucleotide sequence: TGTGCCAGCAGGGCGAACACTGAAGCTTTCTTT.

CDR3: CASRQGDEKLFF. Here the CDR3 DNA reads TGTGCCAGCCGCCAGGGGGATGAAAAACTGTTTTTT. The chain recombines TRBV2 with TRBJ1-4; 7 bases are shared with TRBD1. This CDR3 has 12 residues. V gave up 8 bases and J gave up 6 bases; unmatched junction bases: 3. CDR1 SNHLY and CDR2 FYNNEI come from the germline V gene.